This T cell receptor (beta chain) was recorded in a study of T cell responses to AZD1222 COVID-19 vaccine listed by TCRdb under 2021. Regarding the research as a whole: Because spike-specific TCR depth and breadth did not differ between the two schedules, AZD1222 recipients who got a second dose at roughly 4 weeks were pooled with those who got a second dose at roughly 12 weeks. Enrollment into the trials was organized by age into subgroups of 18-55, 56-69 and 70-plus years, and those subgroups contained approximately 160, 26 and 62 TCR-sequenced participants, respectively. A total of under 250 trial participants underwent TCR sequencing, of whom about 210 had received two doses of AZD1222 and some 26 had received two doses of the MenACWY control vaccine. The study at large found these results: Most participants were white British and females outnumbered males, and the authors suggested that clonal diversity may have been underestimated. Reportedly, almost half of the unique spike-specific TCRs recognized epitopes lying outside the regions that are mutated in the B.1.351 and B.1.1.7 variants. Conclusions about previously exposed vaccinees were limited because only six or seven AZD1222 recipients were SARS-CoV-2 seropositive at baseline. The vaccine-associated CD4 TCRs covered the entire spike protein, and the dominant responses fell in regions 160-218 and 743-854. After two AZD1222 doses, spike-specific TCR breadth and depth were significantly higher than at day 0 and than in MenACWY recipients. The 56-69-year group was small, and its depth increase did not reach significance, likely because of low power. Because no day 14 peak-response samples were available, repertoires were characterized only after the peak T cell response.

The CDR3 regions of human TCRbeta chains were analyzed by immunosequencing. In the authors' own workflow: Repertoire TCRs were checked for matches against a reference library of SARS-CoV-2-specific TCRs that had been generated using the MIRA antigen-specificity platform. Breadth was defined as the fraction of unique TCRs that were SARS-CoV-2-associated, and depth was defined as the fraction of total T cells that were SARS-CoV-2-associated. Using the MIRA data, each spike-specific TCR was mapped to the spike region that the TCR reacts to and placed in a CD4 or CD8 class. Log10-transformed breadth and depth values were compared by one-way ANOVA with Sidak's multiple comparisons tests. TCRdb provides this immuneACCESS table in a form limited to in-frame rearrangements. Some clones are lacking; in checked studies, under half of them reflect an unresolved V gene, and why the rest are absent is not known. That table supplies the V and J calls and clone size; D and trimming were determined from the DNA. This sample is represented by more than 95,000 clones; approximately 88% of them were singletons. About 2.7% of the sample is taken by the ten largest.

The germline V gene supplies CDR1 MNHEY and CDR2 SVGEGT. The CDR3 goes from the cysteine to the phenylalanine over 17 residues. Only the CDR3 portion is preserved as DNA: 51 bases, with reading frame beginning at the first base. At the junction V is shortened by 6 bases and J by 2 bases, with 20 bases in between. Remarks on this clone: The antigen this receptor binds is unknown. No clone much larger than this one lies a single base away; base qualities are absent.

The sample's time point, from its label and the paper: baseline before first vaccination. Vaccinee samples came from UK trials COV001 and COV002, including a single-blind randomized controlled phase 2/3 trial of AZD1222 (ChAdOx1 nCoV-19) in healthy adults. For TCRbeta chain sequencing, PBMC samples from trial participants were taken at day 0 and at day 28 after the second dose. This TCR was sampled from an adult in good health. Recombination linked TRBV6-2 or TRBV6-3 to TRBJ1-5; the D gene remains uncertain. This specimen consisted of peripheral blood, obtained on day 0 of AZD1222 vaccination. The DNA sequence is TGTGCCAGCAGCTATGTCTTCGAGGGTATGGGCAATCAGCCCCAGCATTTT. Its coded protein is CASSYVFEGMGNQPQHF.